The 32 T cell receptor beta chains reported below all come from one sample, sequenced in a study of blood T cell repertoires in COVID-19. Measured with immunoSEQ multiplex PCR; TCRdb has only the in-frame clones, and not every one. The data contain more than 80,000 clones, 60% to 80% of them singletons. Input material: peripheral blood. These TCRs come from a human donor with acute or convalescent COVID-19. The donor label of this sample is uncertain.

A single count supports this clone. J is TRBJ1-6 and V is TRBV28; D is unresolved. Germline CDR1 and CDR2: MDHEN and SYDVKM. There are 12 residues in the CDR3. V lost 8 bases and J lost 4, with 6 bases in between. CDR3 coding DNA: TGTGCCAGCTCGGTGTATAATTCACCCCTCCACTTT. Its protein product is CASSVYNSPLHF.

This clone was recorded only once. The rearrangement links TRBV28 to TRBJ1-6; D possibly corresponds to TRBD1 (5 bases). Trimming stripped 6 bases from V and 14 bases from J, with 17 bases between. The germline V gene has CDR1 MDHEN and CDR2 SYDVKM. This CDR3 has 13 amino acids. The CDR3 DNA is TGTGCCAGCAGCAATCTACAGGCATGGACCCTCCACTTT. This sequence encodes CASSNLQAWTLHF.

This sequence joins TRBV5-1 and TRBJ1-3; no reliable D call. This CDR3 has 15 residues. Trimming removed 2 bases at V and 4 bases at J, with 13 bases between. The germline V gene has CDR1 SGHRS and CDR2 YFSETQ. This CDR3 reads CASSLGGRLGNTIYF. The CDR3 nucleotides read TGCGCCAGCAGCTTAGGCGGCAGATTGGGAAACACCATATATTTT.

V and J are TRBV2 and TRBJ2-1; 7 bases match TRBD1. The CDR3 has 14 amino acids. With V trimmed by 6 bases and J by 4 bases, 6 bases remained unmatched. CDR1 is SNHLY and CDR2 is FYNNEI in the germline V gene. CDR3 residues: CASRLSQGYNEQFF. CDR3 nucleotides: TGTGCCAGCAGGCTATCACAGGGGTACAATGAGCAGTTCTTC.

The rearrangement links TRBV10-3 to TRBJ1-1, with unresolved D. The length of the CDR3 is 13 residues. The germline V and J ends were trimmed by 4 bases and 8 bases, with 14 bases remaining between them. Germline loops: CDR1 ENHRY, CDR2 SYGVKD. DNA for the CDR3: TGTGCCATCAGTGGCCGAGGGCCGAGCGAAGCTTTCTTT. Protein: CAISGRGPSEAFF.

CDR3: CASSQDRVGSQMKETQYF. CDR3 bases: TGTGCCAGCAGCCAGGACAGGGTTGGGTCCCAGATGAAAGAGACCCAGTACTTC. The V gene is TRBV3-1 (or the pseudogene TRBV3-2), the J gene TRBJ2-5; 8 bases are shared with TRBD1. The germline CDR1 and CDR2 sequences are LGHDT and YNNKEL (reference sequence). This CDR3 region has 18 residues. Losses at the gene ends were 3 bases for V and 3 bases for J; bases not matched to a gene: 15.

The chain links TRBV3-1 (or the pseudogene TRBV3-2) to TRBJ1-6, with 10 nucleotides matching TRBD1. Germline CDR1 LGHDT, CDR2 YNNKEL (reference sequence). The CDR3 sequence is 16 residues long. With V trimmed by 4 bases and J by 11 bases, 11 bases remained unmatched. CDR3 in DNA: TGTGCCAGCAGCCCGTGGACAGGGGGATCAAAGACACCCCTCCACTTT. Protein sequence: CASSPWTGGSKTPLHF.

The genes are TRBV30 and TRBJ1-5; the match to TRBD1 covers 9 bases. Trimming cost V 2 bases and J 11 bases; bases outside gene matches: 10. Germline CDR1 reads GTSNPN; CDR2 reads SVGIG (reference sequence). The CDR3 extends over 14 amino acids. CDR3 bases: TGTGCCTGGAGTAGCGGGACAGGGCGCTCGACCCAGCATTTT. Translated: CAWSSGTGRSTQHF.

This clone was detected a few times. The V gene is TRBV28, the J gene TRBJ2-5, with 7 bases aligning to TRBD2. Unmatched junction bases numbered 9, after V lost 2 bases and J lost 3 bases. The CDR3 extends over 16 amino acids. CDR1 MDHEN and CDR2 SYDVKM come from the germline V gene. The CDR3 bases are TGTGCCAGCAGTTTAGAGGTAACAAGCGGGGAAGAGACCCAGTACTTC. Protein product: CASSLEVTSGEETQYF.

The CDR3 is CASSLGQGQRQPQHF. In nucleotides, the CDR3 is TGTGCCAGCAGCTTGGGACAGGGGCAGCGGCAGCCCCAGCATTTT. The chain recombines TRBV5-8 with TRBJ1-5; 8 bases align to TRBD1. CDR1 is SGHTS and CDR2 is YDEGEE in the germline V gene. The V gene end was trimmed by 0 bases and the J gene end by 7 bases; junction bases not matched to a gene: 6. The CDR3 has 15 residues.

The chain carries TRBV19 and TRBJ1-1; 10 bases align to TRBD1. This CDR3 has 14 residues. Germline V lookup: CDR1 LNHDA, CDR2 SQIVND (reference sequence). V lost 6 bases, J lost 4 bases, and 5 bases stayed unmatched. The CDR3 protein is CASRARDRGTEAFF. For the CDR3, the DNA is TGTGCCAGTAGAGCCCGGGACAGGGGCACTGAAGCTTTCTTT.

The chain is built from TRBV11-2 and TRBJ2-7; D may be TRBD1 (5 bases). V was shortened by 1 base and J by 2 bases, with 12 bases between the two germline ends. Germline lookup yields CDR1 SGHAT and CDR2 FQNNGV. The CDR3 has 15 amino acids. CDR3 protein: CASSLGQGPPYEQYF. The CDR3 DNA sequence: TGTGCCAGCAGCTTAGGGCAGGGCCCTCCCTACGAGCAGTACTTC. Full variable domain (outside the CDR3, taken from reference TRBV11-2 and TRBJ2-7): EAGVAQSPRYKIIEKRQSVAFWCNPISGHATLYWYQQILGQGPKLLIQFQNNGVVDDSQLPKDRFSAERLKGVDSTLKIQPAKLEDSAVYLCASSLGQGPPYEQYFGPGTRLTVT.

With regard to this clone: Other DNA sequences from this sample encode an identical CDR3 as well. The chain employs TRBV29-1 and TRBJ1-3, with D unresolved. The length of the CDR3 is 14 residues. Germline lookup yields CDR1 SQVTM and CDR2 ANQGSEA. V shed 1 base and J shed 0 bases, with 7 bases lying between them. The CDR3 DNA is TGCAGCGTTGAAGCAGGCTTCTCTGGAAACACCATATATTTT. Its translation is CSVEAGFSGNTIYF. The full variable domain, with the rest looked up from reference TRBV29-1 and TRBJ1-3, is SAVISQKPSRDICQRGTSLTIQCQVDSQVTMMFWYRQQPGQSLTLIATANQGSEATYESGFVIDKFPISRPNLTFSTLTVSNMSPEDSSIYLCSVEAGFSGNTIYFGEGSWLTVV.

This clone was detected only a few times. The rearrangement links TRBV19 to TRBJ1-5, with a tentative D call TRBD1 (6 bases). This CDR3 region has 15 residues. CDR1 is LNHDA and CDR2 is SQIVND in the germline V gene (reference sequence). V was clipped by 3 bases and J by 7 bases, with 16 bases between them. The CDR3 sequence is CASSMGTGIRQPQHF. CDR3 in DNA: TGTGCCAGTAGTATGGGAACAGGGATTCGGCAGCCCCAGCATTTT.

CDR3 bases: TGTGCCAGCTCATCGGGACACGCTAGCACAGATACGCAGTATTTT. Residues: CASSSGHASTDTQYF. This rearrangement joins TRBV18 to TRBJ2-3; maybe TRBD1 (6 bases). With 5 bases removed from V and 0 bases from J, the gap between germline ends came to 12 bases. Germline V lookup: CDR1 KGHSH, CDR2 LQKENI. The CDR3 contains 15 residues.

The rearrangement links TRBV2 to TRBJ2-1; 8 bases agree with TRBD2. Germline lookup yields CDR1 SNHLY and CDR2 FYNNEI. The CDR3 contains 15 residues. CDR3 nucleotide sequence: TGTGCAACTCACCACGGGGCCGGGACTAGCAATGAGCAGTTCTTC. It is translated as CATHHGAGTSNEQFF.

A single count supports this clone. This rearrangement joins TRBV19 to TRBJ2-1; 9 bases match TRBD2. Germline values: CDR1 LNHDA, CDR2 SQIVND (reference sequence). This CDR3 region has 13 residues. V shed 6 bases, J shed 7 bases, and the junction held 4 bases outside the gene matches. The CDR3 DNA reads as TGTGCCAGTAGATTAGCGGGAGATAATGAGCAGTTCTTC. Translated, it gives CASRLAGDNEQFF.

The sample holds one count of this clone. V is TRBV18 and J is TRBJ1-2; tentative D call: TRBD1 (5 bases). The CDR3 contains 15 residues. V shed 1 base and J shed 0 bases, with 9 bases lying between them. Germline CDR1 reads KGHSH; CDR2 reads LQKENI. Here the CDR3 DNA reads TGTGCCAGCTCACCACAGACAGATACTAACTATGGCTACACCTTC. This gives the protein CASSPQTDTNYGYTF.

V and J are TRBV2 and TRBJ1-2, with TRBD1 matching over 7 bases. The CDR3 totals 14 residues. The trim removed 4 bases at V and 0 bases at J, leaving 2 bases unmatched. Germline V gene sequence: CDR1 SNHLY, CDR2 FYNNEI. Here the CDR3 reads CASSGQGPNYGYTF. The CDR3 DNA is TGTGCCAGCAGTGGACAGGGCCCTAACTATGGCTACACCTTC.

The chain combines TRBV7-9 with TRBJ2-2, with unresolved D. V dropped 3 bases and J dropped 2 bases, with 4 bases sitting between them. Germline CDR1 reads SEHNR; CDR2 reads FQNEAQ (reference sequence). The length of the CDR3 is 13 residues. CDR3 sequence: CASSFLNTGELFF. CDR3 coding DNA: TGTGCCAGCAGCTTCCTCAACACCGGGGAGCTGTTTTTT. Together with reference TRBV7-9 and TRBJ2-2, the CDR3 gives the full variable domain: DTGVSQNPRHKITKRGQNVTFRCDPISEHNRLYWYRQTLGQGPEFLTYFQNEAQLEKSRLLSDRFSAERPKGSFSTLEIQRTEQGDSAMYLCASSFLNTGELFFGEGSRLTVL.

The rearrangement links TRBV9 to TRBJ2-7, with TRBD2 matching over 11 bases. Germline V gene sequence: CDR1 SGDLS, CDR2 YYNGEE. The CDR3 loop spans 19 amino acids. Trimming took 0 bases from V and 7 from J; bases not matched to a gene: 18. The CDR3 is CASSVGWGLEGLAGGEQYF. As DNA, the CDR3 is TGTGCCAGCAGCGTAGGGTGGGGCCTTGAAGGCCTAGCGGGGGGTGAGCAGTACTTC.

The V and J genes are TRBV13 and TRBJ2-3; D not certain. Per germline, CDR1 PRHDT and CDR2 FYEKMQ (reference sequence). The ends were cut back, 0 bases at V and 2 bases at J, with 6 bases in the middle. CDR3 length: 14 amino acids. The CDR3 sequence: CASSLGQTTDTQYF. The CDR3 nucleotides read TGTGCCAGCAGCTTAGGACAGACCACAGATACGCAGTATTTT.

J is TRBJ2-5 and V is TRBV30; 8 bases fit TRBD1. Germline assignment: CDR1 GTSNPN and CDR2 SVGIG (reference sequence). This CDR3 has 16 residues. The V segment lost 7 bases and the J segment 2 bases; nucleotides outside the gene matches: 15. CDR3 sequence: CASSVGPGGPQETQYF. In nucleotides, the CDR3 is TGTGCCTCCTCAGTGGGCCCAGGGGGCCCACAAGAGACCCAGTACTTC.

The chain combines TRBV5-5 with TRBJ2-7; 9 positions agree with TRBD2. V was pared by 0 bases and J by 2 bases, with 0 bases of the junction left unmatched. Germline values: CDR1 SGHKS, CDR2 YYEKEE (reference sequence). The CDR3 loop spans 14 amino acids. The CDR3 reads CASSLVAGAYEQYF. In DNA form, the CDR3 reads TGTGCCAGCAGCTTGGTAGCGGGGGCCTACGAGCAGTACTTC.

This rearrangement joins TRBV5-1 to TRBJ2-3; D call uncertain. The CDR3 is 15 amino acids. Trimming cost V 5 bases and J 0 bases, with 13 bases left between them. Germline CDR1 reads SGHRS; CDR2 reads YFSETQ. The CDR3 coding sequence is TGCGCCAGCAGACGATCCATTACTAGCACAGATACGCAGTATTTT. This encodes CASRRSITSTDTQYF.

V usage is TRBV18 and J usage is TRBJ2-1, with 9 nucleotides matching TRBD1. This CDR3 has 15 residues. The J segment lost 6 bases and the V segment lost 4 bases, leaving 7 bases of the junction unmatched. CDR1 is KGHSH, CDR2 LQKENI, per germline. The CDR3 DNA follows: TGTGCCAGCTCACGTAGGACAGGGGACGGCAATGAGCAGTTCTTC. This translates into CASSRRTGDGNEQFF.

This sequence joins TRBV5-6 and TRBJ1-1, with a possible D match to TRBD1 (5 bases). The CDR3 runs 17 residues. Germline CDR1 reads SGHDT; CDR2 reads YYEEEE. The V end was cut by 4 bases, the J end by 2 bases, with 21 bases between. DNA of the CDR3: TGTGCCAGCAGCCCCTGGGGACTGAGATCATTTAACACTGAAGCTTTCTTT. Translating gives CASSPWGLRSFNTEAFF.

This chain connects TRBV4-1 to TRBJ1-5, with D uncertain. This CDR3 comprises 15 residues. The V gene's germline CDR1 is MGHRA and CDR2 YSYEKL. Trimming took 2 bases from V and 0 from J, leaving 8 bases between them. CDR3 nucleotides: TGCGCCAGCAGCCAAAACGGGATTAGCAATCAGCCCCAGCATTTT. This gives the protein CASSQNGISNQPQHF.

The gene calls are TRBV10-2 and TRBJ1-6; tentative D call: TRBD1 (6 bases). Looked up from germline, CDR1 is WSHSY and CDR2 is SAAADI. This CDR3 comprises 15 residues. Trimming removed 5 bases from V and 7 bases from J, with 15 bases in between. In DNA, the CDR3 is TGCGCCAGCAGTCCAAGGACAGCGGAGAATTCACCCCTCCACTTT. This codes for CASSPRTAENSPLHF.

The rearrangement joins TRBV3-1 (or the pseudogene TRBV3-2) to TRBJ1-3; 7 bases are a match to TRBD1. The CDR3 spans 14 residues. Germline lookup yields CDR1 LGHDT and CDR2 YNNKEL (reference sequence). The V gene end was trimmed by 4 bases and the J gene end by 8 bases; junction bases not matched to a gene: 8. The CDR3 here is CASSLRQGRDTIYF. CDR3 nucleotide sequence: TGTGCCAGCAGCCTCCGACAGGGTAGAGACACCATATATTTT.

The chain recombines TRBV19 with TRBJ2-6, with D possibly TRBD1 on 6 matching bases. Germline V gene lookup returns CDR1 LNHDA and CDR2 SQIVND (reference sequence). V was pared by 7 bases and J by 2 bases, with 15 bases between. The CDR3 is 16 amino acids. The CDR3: CASTSQQGTGANVLTF. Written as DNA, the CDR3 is TGTGCCAGTACCTCCCAACAGGGAACTGGGGCCAACGTCCTGACTTTC.

The CDR3 loop is CASSLEAATEAFF. In DNA form, the CDR3 reads TGTGCCAGCAGCCTCGAGGCAGCCACTGAAGCTTTCTTT. The chain has TRBV7-9 and TRBJ1-1, with D hard to call. Germline V lookup: CDR1 SEHNR, CDR2 FQNEAQ (reference sequence). With 5 bases removed from V and 4 bases from J, the gap between germline ends came to 11 bases. The CDR3 is made up of 13 amino acids.